This T cell receptor beta chain derives from a study of memory CD4+ T cells and cytomegalovirus serostatus. Study as a whole: Donors were healthy Belgian adults, fewer than ten CMV seropositive and 20 to 25 seronegative.

The data were produced by immunoSEQ multiplex PCR, yet TCRdb's version contains in-frame clones alone and is incomplete. Among tens of thousands of clones listed, approximately 81% were seen once. The sort gate was single viable CD3+CD4+CD8-CD45RO+ cells for memory CD4+ T cells. The CDR3 is 15 residues long. Germline V CDR1 and CDR2: SGHRS, YFSETQ. V dropped 5 bases and J dropped 0 bases, with 12 bases sitting between them. Sequencing was performed on memory CD4+ T cells from blood. The J gene is TRBJ1-3, the V gene TRBV5-1, with TRBD1 as a possible D gene (5 bases). This receptor was identified in an adult in good health and CMV-seropositive. CDR3 protein: CASREGVISGNTIYF. The CDR3 DNA is TGCGCCAGCAGGGAAGGGGTTATCTCTGGAAACACCATATATTTT. Filled out from reference TRBV5-1 and TRBJ1-3, the complete variable domain reads KAGVTQTPRYLIKTRGQQVTLSCSPISGHRSVSWYQQTPGQGLQFLFEYFSETQRNKGNFPGRFSGRQFSNSRSEMNVSTLELGDSALYLCASREGVISGNTIYFGEGSWLTVV.